This T cell receptor beta chain comes out of a study of blood T cell repertoires in COVID-19. The CDR3 extends over 13 amino acids. Per germline, CDR1 KGHDR and CDR2 SFDVKD. The germline V and J ends were trimmed by 3 bases and 3 bases, with 8 bases remaining between them. The assay was immunoSEQ multiplex PCR, and TCRdb's table has in-frame clones only and misses some. Of 150,000 to 200,000 clones in the sample, around 82% are singletons; the top ten hold about 9.1%. This clonotype was obtained from a woman over 75 with acute or convalescent COVID-19. The sample taken for sequencing was peripheral blood. The chain carries TRBV24-1 and TRBJ2-7; D is perhaps TRBD1 (6 bases). CDR3 loop: CATSDGQFYEQYF. The CDR3 DNA reads TGTGCCACCAGTGATGGACAGTTCTACGAGCAGTACTTC.